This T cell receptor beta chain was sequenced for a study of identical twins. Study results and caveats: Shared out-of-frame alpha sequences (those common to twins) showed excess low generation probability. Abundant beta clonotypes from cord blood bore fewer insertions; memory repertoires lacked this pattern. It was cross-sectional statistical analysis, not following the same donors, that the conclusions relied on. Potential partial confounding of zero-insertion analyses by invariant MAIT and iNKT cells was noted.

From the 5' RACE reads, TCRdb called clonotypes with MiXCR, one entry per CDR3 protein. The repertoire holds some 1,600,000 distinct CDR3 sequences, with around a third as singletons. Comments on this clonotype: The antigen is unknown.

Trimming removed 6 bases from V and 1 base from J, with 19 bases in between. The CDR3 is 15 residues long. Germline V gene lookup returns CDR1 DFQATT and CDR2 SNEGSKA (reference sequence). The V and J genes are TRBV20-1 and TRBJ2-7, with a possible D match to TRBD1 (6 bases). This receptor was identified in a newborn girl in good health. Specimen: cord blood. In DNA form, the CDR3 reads TGCAGTGCAATCCACAGGGAAAGGGTTTCCTACGAGCAGTACTTC. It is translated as CSAIHRERVSYEQYF.